These 32 T cell receptor beta chains were sequenced from one sample in a study of CD8+CD57+ T cells in acquired aplastic anemia (dated by TCRdb to between 2018 and 2020). The run used an Illumina HiSeq 2000. Profiling of TCR beta VDJ combinations and CDR3 sequences used genomic DNA as the template. The raw public data were reprocessed by TCRdb itself: fastp quality trimming at Q25, MiXCR clonotype calling, in-frame beta chains only. Rows are unified per CDR3 protein, each entry keeping the most common DNA and genes. The sample data list 150,000 to 200,000 distinct CDR3 sequences, and over 60% of these were observed just once. Of the sample, roughly 46% falls within the top ten clones. The material sequenced was sorted CD4+, CD8+, or CD8+CD57+ T cells (not recorded which) from PBMCs. The receptors shown here come from a human donor with severe aplastic anemia or a healthy control (not recorded which).

The sample holds many counts of this clonotype. V is TRBV20-1 and J is TRBJ1-2; possible D gene TRBD1, 6 bases. CDR1 DFQATT and CDR2 SNEGSKA come from the germline V gene (reference sequence). V lost 4 bases and J 4 bases, leaving 7 bases between the germline ends. This CDR3 comprises 11 residues. In DNA form, the CDR3 reads TGCAGTGCTAAAGGGGGCTATGGCTACACCTTC. Translated, it gives CSAKGGYGYTF.

Concerning this clonotype: The junction does not match germline at one end; this may be a read error. This sequence joins TRBV5-1 and TRBJ1-5, with D tentatively TRBD1 (5 bases). Germline V gives CDR1 SGHRS, CDR2 YFSETQ. The CDR3 spans 15 residues. Here the CDR3 reads CASSSQGGSNQPQHF. In nucleotides, the CDR3 is TGTGCCAGCAGCTCCCAGGGAGGGAGCAATCAGCCCCAGCATTTT. Together with reference TRBV5-1 and TRBJ1-5, the CDR3 gives the full variable domain: KAGVTQTPRYLIKTRGQQVTLSCSPISGHRSVSWYQQTPGQGLQFLFEYFSETQRNKGNFPGRFSGRQFSNSRSEMNVSTLELGDSALYLCASSSQGGSNQPQHFGDGTRLSIL.

The CDR3 loop is CATSMDRWNTGEQETQYF. The DNA of the CDR3 is TGTGCCACCAGCATGGACAGGTGGAACACCGGGGAGCAAGAGACCCAGTACTTC. The rearrangement joins TRBV24-1 to TRBJ2-5; TRBD1 agrees at 7 bases. The CDR3 extends over 18 amino acids. Trimming at V came to 7 bases and at J to 2 bases, leaving 18 bases not matched to a gene. Germline loops: CDR1 KGHDR, CDR2 SFDVKD.

The chain carries TRBV20-1 and TRBJ2-3; 10 bases match TRBD2. CDR1 and CDR2 from the germline V gene are DFQATT and SNEGSKA (reference sequence). V shed 5 bases and J 2 bases; nucleotides not matched to a gene: 4. The CDR3 extends over 14 amino acids. Written as DNA, the CDR3 is TGCAGTGCTCAACTAGCGGGGATCACAGATACGCAGTATTTT. This gives the protein CSAQLAGITDTQYF.

V and J are TRBV24-1 and TRBJ1-1, with D maybe TRBD1 (5 bases). This CDR3 has 15 amino acids. V was pared by 6 bases and J by 0 bases, with 13 bases between. Germline CDR1 reads KGHDR; CDR2 reads SFDVKD. In nucleotides, the CDR3 is TGTGCCACCAGTTTGGGGGATCCCCTGAACACTGAAGCTTTCTTT. Protein: CATSLGDPLNTEAFF.

V is TRBV15 and J is TRBJ2-1; 13 bases fit TRBD2. The length of the CDR3 is 18 residues. Germline CDR1 and CDR2: LNHNV and YYDKDF (reference sequence). Germline trimming cut 0 bases from V and 4 bases from J; bases unmatched to any gene: 6. This CDR3 reads CATSRDSPLAGGYNEQFF. CDR3 DNA sequence: TGTGCCACCAGCAGAGATTCTCCACTAGCGGGGGGGTACAATGAGCAGTTCTTC. Full variable domain (rest looked up from reference TRBV15 and TRBJ2-1): DAMVIQNPRYQVTQFGKPVTLSCSQTLNHNVMYWYQQKSSQAPKLLFHYYDKDFNNEADTPDNFQSRRPNTSFCFLDIRSPGLGDTAMYLCATSRDSPLAGGYNEQFFGPGTRLTVL.

This clonotype was detected ten times or more. The chain links TRBV12-5 to TRBJ2-7; 8 bases map to TRBD1. From germline, CDR1 is LGHNT and CDR2 FRNRAP. J gave up 2 bases and V 1 base, and 4 bases lay outside the gene matches. This CDR3 has 15 amino acids. CDR3 coding DNA: TGTGCTAGTGGTTTGGCCCCGACAGGGGCCTACGAGCAGTACTTC. Translated: CASGLAPTGAYEQYF.

This clonotype was seen just once. The chain couples TRBV7-2 to TRBJ1-6; a weak D match, TRBD1 (6 bases). The CDR3 is made up of 13 amino acids. V lost 1 base to trimming and J lost 15 bases, with 13 bases between them. CDR1 is SGHTA, CDR2 FQGNSA, per germline. CDR3 sequence (DNA): TGTGCCAGCAGCTTAGACCAGGGGCCCATCCTCCACTTT. It specifies CASSLDQGPILHF.

J is TRBJ1-6 and V is TRBV5-1; D gene ambiguous. Germline CDR1 SGHRS, CDR2 YFSETQ. The CDR3 length is 14 residues. Between the trimmed V and J ends, which lost 2 bases and 10 bases, there was a span of 13 bases. The CDR3 spells CASSLGRIESPLHF. In DNA form, the CDR3 reads TGCGCCAGCAGCTTAGGACGGATTGAATCACCCCTCCACTTT.

V gene TRBV19 combines with J gene TRBJ1-6; TRBD1 matches 7 bases. The J segment lost 7 bases and the V segment lost 3 bases, leaving 6 bases of the junction unmatched. The germline gives CDR1 LNHDA, CDR2 SQIVND (reference sequence). The CDR3 length is 15 residues. CDR3 in amino acids: CASSIGQVYNSPLHF. CDR3 sequence (DNA): TGTGCCAGTAGTATCGGACAGGTTTACAATTCACCCCTCCACTTT.

The chain combines TRBV6-5 with TRBJ1-5; D remains ambiguous. CDR3 length: 13 amino acids. The V and J ends lost 0 bases and 9 bases respectively, with 9 bases between them. CDR1 is MNHEY, CDR2 SVGAGI, per germline. Here the CDR3 DNA reads TGTGCCAGCAGTTACTCGAAGTCCGGGCCCCAGCATTTT. It codes for CASSYSKSGPQHF.

The chain couples TRBV12-3 or TRBV12-4 to TRBJ1-1, with D possibly TRBD1 on 5 matching bases. The CDR3 loop spans 13 amino acids. V was trimmed by 8 bases and J by 7 bases, leaving 17 bases between them. This CDR3 is CASSHGDYNEAFF. CDR3 DNA sequence: TGTGCCAGCTCGCACGGGGACTACAATGAAGCTTTCTTT.

The V and J genes are TRBV20-1 and TRBJ2-7, with TRBD2 matching 10 bases. Germline V gives CDR1 DFQATT, CDR2 SNEGSKA (reference sequence). The CDR3 consists of 14 residues. Trimming removed 3 bases from V and 4 bases from J; junction bases left unmatched: 6. The DNA for the CDR3 is TGCAGTGCTAGGCTAGCGGGGGACCTTTACGAGCAGTACTTC. Translation gives CSARLAGDLYEQYF.

V is TRBV10-3 and J is TRBJ2-3, with TRBD2 matching over 8 bases. Looked up from germline, CDR1 is ENHRY and CDR2 is SYGVKD. V shed 4 bases and J 4 bases; nucleotides not matched to a gene: 10. The CDR3 loop spans 16 amino acids. The CDR3 reads CAISGPRGLEPDTQYF. The DNA of the CDR3 is TGTGCCATCAGTGGACCCCGGGGACTAGAGCCAGATACGCAGTATTTT.

The chain links TRBV7-3 to TRBJ2-7; 12 positions agree with TRBD1. CDR1 is SGHTA, CDR2 FQGTGA, per germline. The CDR3 is 15 residues long. Trimming took 1 base from V and 5 from J; bases not matched to a gene: 3. The CDR3 spells CASSLMGQGANEQYF. The CDR3 nucleotides are TGTGCCAGCAGCTTAATGGGACAGGGGGCTAACGAGCAGTACTTC.

V gene TRBV9 combines with J gene TRBJ2-1; the match to TRBD2 covers 8 bases. Germline trimming cut 3 bases from V and 6 bases from J; bases unmatched to any gene: 5. Germline V gene sequence: CDR1 SGDLS, CDR2 YYNGEE. The CDR3 loop spans 14 amino acids. The CDR3 loop reads CASSEIAGSNEQFF. The CDR3 DNA follows: TGTGCCAGCAGCGAAATAGCGGGGAGCAATGAGCAGTTCTTC.

This rearrangement joins TRBV20-1 to TRBJ2-1; D is undetermined. Germline V gives CDR1 DFQATT, CDR2 SNEGSKA (reference sequence). This CDR3 comprises 13 residues. Trimming left V 4 bases short and J 9 bases short, with 16 bases between. The CDR3 loop is CSAINGPMGEQFF. CDR3 nucleotides: TGCAGTGCTATCAATGGTCCCATGGGTGAGCAGTTCTTC.

The CDR3 protein is CASSGTGGLSYTF. CDR3 in DNA: TGTGCCAGCAGCGGGACAGGGGGCTTGAGCTACACCTTC. The chain joins TRBV2 to TRBJ1-2, with TRBD1 matching over 12 bases. This CDR3 comprises 13 residues. V shed 6 bases and J 9 bases; nucleotides not matched to a gene: 5. Germline CDR1 reads SNHLY; CDR2 reads FYNNEI.

The chain joins TRBV9 to TRBJ2-2; D gene uncertain. Germline CDR1 and CDR2: SGDLS and YYNGEE. Trimming removed 4 bases from V and 4 bases from J, with 8 bases in between. The CDR3 covers 13 residues. The CDR3 protein is CASSILGTGELFF. The DNA of the CDR3 is TGTGCCAGCAGCATACTTGGCACCGGGGAGCTGTTTTTT.

The chain employs TRBV7-9 and TRBJ1-2; D might be TRBD1 (6 bases). In germline, CDR1 is SEHNR, CDR2 FQNEAQ (reference sequence). V lost 5 bases to trimming and J lost 6 bases, with 16 bases between them. The CDR3 runs 14 residues. The CDR3, as DNA: TGTGCCAGCAGCCATTTGGGACAAGTCCATGGCTACACCTTC. Protein product: CASSHLGQVHGYTF.

The chain recombines TRBV24-1 with TRBJ2-3; 8 nucleotides agree with TRBD1. Germline CDR1 and CDR2: KGHDR and SFDVKD. The CDR3 totals 14 residues. V trimming: 9 bases; J trimming: 7 bases; junction bases outside the gene matches: 11. The CDR3 loop reads CATAETGVLNTQYF. The CDR3 DNA reads as TGTGCCACCGCAGAGACAGGGGTTTTAAATACGCAGTATTTT.

The chain uses TRBV7-8 and TRBJ1-2, with no clear D. With 3 bases removed from V and 1 base from J, the gap between germline ends came to 6 bases. Germline V gives CDR1 SGHVS, CDR2 FQNEAQ. There are 13 residues in the CDR3. The DNA for the CDR3 is TGTGCCAGCAGCTTTGACATTAACTATGGCTACACCTTC. Its protein product is CASSFDINYGYTF.

The table lists this clonotype with a count of one. The V gene is TRBV29-1, the J gene TRBJ2-7, with TRBD2 matching over 8 bases. The V gene end was trimmed by 3 bases and the J gene end by 4 bases; junction bases not matched to a gene: 5. The CDR3 loop spans 13 amino acids. Germline values: CDR1 SQVTM, CDR2 ANQGSEA. The CDR3 DNA reads TGCAGCGTTGACCGGGGGGGAAATTACGAGCAGTACTTC. Translating it yields CSVDRGGNYEQYF.

There are many counts of this clonotype. The chain employs TRBV29-1 and TRBJ2-7, with unresolved D. The CDR3 runs to 10 residues. The germline V gene encodes CDR1 SQVTM and CDR2 ANQGSEA. Trimming left V 4 bases short and J 4 bases short, with 5 bases between. CDR3 residues: CSVGGYEQYF. For the CDR3, the DNA is TGCAGCGTTGGGGGTTACGAGCAGTACTTC.

About this clonotype: One junction end does not reproduce the germline sequence, and a read error may be involved. This sequence joins TRBV15 and TRBJ2-2, with D possibly being TRBD1 or TRBD2 (6 bases each). The CDR3 extends over 16 amino acids. Germline-derived CDR1 and CDR2 are LNHNV and YYDKDF (reference sequence). This chain's CDR3 is CATSRDWGANTGELLF. The CDR3 nucleotides are TGTGCCACCAGCAGAGATTGGGGGGCGAACACCGGGGAGCTGCTTTTT.

A few counts support this clonotype. Possible read error: a much larger clone is one base away. V gene TRBV13 combines with J gene TRBJ1-5, with TRBD1 identical over 7 bases. The germline gives CDR1 PRHDT, CDR2 FYEKMQ (reference sequence). The CDR3 extends over 12 amino acids. Germline trimming cut 4 bases from V and 7 bases from J; bases unmatched to any gene: 1. DNA for the CDR3: TGTGCCAGCAGCTCAGGGGGGCAGCCCCAGCATTTT. It codes for CASSSGGQPQHF.

The J gene is TRBJ2-1, the V gene TRBV7-9; unclear D gene. Trimming pared 6 bases from V and 0 bases from J, leaving 12 bases between. This CDR3 is built from 15 residues. Germline-derived CDR1 and CDR2 are SEHNR and FQNEAQ (reference sequence). Here the CDR3 reads CASSLSESSYNEQFF. In DNA, the CDR3 is TGTGCCAGCAGTTTAAGTGAGAGCTCCTACAATGAGCAGTTCTTC.

The V call is TRBV9, the J call TRBJ2-2; maybe TRBD2 (7 bases). Germline CDR1 and CDR2: SGDLS and YYNGEE. The V gene lost 0 bases and the J gene lost 5 bases, with 17 bases spanning the gap. The CDR3 runs to 17 residues. CDR3 protein: CASSVEGVGRGTGELFF. The CDR3 DNA is TGTGCCAGCAGCGTAGAGGGAGTTGGGAGGGGGACCGGGGAGCTGTTTTTT.

The chain uses TRBV11-1 and TRBJ1-2; no definite D call. Looked up from germline, CDR1 is SGHAT and CDR2 is FQDESV (reference sequence). The V end lost 4 bases, the J end lost 5 bases, and 8 bases lay between the germline ends. CDR3 length equals 12 residues. For the CDR3, the DNA is TGTGCCAGCAGCTCAGGACTGTATGGCTACACCTTC. Translation: CASSSGLYGYTF.

In this sample, this clonotype turned up a few times. The chain recombines TRBV28 with TRBJ2-7, with D hard to call. Germline assignment: CDR1 MDHEN and CDR2 SYDVKM. Trimming removed 2 bases from V and 1 base from J, with 12 bases in between. The CDR3 sequence is 15 residues long. In nucleotides, the CDR3 is TGTGCCAGCAGTTTAGAGGTTGTGGGGTCCTACGAGCAGTACTTC. Translating gives CASSLEVVGSYEQYF.

In this sample, this clonotype turned up many times. CDR3 sequence (DNA): TGTGCCAGCAGTGACTTCCTGGAAGGGCAGCCCCAGCATTTT. It yields the protein CASSDFLEGQPQHF. The V call is TRBV6-1, the J call TRBJ1-5; no reliable D call. The CDR3 contains 14 residues. The germline V gene encodes CDR1 MNHNS and CDR2 SASEGT. V lost 3 bases and J 7 bases, leaving 13 bases between the germline ends.

The rearrangement joins TRBV10-3 to TRBJ2-1; no reliable D call. This CDR3 spans 14 amino acids. V lost 4 bases, J lost 0 bases, and 7 bases lay in between. Germline CDR1 reads ENHRY; CDR2 reads SYGVKD. In DNA, the CDR3 is TGTGCCATCAGTGCGGCTAGCTCCTACAATGAGCAGTTCTTC. It specifies CAISAASSYNEQFF.